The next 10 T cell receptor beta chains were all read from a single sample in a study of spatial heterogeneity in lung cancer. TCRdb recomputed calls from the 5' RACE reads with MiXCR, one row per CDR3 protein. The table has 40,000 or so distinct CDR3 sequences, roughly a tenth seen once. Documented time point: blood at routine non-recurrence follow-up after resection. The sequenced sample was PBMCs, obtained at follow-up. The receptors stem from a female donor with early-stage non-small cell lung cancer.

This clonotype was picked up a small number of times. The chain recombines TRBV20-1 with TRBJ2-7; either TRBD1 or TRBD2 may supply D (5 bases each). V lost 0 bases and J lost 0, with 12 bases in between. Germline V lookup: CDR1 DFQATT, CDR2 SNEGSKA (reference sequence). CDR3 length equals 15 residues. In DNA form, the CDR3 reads TGCAGTGCTAGAGATAGGGGACGGCCCTCCTACGAGCAGTACTTC. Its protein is CSARDRGRPSYEQYF.

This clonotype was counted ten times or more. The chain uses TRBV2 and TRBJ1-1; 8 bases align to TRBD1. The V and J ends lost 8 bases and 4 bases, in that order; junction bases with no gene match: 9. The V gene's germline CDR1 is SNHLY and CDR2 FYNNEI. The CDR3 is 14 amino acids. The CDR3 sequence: CASVRTGSGTEAFF. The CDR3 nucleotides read TGTGCCAGCGTGAGGACAGGGTCAGGCACTGAAGCTTTCTTT.

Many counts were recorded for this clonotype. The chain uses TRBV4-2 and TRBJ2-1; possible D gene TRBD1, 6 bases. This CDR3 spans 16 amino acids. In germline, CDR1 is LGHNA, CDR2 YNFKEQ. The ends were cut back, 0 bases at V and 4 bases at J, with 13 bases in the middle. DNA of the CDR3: TGTGCCAGCAGCCAAGAGACGGGACATAGATACAATGAGCAGTTCTTC. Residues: CASSQETGHRYNEQFF.

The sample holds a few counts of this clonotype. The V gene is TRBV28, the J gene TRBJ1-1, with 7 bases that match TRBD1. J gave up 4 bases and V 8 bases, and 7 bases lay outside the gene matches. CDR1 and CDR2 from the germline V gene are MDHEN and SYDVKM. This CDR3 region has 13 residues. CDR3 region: CASRDRDSTEAFF. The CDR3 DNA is TGTGCCAGCCGAGACAGGGATAGCACTGAAGCTTTCTTT.

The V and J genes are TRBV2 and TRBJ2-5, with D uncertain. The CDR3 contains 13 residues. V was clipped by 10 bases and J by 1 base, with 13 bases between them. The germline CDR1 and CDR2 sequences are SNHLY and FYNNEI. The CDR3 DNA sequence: TGTGCCACAGCTAGTTTCACCCAAGAGACCCAGTACTTC. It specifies CATASFTQETQYF.

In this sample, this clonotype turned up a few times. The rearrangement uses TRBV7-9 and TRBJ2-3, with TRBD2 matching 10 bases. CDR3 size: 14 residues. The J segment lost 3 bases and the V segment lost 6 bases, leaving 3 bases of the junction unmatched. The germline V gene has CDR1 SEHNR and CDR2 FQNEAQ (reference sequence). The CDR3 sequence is CASRPSGGTDTQYF. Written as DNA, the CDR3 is TGTGCCAGCAGGCCTAGCGGGGGTACAGATACGCAGTATTTT.

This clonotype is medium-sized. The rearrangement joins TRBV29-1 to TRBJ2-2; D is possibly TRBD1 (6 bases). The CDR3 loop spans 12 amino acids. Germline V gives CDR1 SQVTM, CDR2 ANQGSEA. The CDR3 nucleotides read TGCACCGCCGGACAGCCCACCGGGGAGCTGTTTTTT. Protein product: CTAGQPTGELFF.

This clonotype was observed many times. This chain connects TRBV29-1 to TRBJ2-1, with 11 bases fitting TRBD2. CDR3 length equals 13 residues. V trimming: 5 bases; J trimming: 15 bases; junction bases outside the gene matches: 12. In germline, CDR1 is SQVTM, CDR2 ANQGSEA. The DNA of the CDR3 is TGCAGCGTTCCTAGCGGGGGGCCCTTTCTTCTGTTCTTC. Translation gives CSVPSGGPFLLFF.

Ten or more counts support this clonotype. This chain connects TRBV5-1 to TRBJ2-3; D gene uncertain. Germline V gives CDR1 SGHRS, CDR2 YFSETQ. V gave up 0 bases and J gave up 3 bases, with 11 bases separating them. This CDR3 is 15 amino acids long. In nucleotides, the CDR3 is TGCGCCAGCAGCTTGGAGGTCCACTTTACAGATACGCAGTATTTT. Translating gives CASSLEVHFTDTQYF.

The CDR3 sequence: CASSGTGGNTGELFF. For the CDR3, the DNA is TGTGCCAGCAGCGGGACAGGGGGCAACACCGGGGAGCTGTTTTTT. The chain carries TRBV2 and TRBJ2-2; 12 bases line up with TRBD1. Looked up from germline, CDR1 is SNHLY and CDR2 is FYNNEI. V gave up 6 bases and J gave up 2 bases; unmatched junction bases: 1. The CDR3 contains 15 residues.